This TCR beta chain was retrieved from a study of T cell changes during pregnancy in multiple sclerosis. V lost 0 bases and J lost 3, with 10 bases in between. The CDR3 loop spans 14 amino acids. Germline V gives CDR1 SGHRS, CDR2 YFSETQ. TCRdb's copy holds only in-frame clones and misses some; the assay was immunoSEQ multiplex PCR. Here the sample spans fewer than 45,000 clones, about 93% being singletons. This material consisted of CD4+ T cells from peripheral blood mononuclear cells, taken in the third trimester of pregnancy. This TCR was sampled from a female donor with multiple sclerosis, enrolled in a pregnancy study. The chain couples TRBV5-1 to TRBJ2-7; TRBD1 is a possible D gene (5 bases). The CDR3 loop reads CASSLGGLGYEQYF. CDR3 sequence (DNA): TGCGCCAGCAGCTTGGGGGGCTTGGGCTACGAGCAGTACTTC. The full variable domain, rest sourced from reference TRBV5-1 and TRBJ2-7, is KAGVTQTPRYLIKTRGQQVTLSCSPISGHRSVSWYQQTPGQGLQFLFEYFSETQRNKGNFPGRFSGRQFSNSRSEMNVSTLELGDSALYLCASSLGGLGYEQYFGPGTRLTVT.